The clone carrying this T cell receptor (beta chain) was seen a few times. Antigen: not known. The sample comes from a study of spatial heterogeneity in lung cancer. Study context: Researchers sequenced follow-up PBMC samples if they had them, and these came a median of approximately 26 months after resection. The count of detected beta-chain sequences consistently exceeded that of alpha-chain sequences.

Documented time point: blood at routine non-recurrence follow-up after resection. Sequencing was performed on whole RNA extracted from tumor and nontumor lung tissue, or from frozen PBMC, and the material was left unsorted. Individually, TCR cDNA molecules were each labelled with a unique molecular identifier. One entry per CDR3 protein results from TCRdb running MiXCR on the 5' RACE reads. The table lists about 52,000 distinct CDR3 sequences, roughly 7.4% of them singletons. V lost 4 bases and J lost 2; bases outside the gene matches: 1. The CDR3 totals 15 residues. CDR1 LNHDA and CDR2 SQIVND come from the germline V gene (reference sequence). Study findings and constraints: Circulating ubiquitous expanded tumor TCRs were observed more frequently at resection than at follow-up.

Sequencing was performed on PBMCs, taken at follow-up. The chain uses TRBV19 and TRBJ2-7; 14 nucleotides align to TRBD2. The receptor comes from a female donor with early-stage non-small cell lung cancer. In DNA form, the CDR3 reads TGTGCCAGTAGTAGGGGACTAGCGGGGGCCTACGAGCAGTACTTC. It codes for CASSRGLAGAYEQYF.